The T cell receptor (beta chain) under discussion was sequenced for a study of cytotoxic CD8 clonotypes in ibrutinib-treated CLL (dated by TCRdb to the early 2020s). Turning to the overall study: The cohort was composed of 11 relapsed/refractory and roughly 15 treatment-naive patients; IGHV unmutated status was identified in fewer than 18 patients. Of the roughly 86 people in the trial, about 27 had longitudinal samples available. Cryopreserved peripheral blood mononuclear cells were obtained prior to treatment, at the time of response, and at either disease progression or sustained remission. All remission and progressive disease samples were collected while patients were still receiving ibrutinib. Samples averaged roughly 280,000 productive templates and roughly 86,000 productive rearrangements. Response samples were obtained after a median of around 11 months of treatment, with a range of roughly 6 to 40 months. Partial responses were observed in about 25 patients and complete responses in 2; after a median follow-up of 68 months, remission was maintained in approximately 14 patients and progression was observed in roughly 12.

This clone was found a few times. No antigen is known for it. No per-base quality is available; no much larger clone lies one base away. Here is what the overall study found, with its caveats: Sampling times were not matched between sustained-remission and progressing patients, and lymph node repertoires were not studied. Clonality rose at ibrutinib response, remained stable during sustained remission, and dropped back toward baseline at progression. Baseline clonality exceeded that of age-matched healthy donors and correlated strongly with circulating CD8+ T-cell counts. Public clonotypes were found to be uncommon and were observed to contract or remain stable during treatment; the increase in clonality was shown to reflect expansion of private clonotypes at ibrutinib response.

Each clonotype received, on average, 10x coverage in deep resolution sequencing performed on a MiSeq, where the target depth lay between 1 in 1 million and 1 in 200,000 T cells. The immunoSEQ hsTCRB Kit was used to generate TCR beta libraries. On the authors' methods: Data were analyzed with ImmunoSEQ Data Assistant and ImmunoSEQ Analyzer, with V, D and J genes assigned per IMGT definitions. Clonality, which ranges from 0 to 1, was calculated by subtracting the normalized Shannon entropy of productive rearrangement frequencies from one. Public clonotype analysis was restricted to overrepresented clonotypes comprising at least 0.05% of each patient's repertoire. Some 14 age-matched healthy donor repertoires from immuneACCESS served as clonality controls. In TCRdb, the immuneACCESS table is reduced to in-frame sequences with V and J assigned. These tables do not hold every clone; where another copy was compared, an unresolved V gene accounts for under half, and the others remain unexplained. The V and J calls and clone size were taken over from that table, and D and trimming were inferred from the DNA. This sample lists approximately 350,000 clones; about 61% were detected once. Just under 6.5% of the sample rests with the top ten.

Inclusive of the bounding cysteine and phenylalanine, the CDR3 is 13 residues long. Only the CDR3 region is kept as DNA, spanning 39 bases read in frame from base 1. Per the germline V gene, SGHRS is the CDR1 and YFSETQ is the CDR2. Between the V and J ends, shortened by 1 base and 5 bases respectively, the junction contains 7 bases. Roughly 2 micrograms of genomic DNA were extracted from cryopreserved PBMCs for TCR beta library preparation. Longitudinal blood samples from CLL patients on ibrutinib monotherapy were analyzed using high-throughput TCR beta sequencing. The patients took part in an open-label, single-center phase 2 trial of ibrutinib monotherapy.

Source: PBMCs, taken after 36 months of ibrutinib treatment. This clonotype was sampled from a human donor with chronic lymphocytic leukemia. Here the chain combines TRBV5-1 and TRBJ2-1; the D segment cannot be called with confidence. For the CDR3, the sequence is CASSLFRDNEQFF. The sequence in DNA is TGCGCCAGCAGCTTGTTCCGGGACAATGAGCAGTTCTTC.